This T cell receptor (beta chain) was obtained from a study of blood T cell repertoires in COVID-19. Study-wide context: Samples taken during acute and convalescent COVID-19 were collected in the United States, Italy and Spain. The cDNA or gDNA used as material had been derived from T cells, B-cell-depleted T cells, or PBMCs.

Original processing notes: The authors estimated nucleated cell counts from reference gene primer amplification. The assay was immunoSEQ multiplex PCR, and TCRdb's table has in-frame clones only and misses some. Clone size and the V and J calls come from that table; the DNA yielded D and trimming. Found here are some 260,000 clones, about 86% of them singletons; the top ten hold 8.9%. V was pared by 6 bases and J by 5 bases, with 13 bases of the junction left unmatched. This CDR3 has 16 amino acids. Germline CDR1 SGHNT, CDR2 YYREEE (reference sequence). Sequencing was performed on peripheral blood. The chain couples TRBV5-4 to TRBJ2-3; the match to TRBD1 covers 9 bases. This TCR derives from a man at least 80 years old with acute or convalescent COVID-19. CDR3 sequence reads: CASTNTGTGTGDTQYF. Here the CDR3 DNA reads TGTGCCAGCACCAACACCGGGACAGGGACGGGAGATACGCAGTATTTT.